This TCR beta chain emerged from a study of blood T cell repertoires in COVID-19. The wider study: Samples taken during acute and convalescent COVID-19 were collected in the United States, Italy and Spain. The cDNA or gDNA used as material had been derived from T cells, B-cell-depleted T cells, or PBMCs.

Original analysis: Amplification from reference gene primers served as the basis for estimated nucleated cell counts. Using immunoSEQ multiplex PCR, the repertoire was profiled, and TCRdb retains in-frame clones only, with some absent. For V, J and clone size, that table is used; D and trimming come from the DNA. The sample includes roughly 200,000 clones, 80% of them seen just once. Looked up from germline, CDR1 is MNHEY and CDR2 is SVGAGI. This CDR3 contains 14 residues. J gave up 7 bases and V 7 bases, and 4 bases lay outside the gene matches. The specimen was peripheral blood. The chain recombines TRBV6-5 with TRBJ1-6, with TRBD1 matching over 10 bases. This TCR was sampled from a man in his 60s with acute or convalescent COVID-19. CDR3 nucleotide sequence: TGTGCCAGCAAACGGACAGGGGGGAATTCACCCCTCCACTTT. Its protein is CASKRTGGNSPLHF.